Only a few counts were recorded for the clone carrying this T cell receptor beta chain. Antigen unknown. The data are from a study of response to subunit inactivated influenza vaccine. Study outcomes and limitations: Few new T cells, the authors suggested, are recruited by each seasonal influenza vaccination.

Each CDR3 protein gets one entry after TCRdb re-called the RT-PCR reads with MiXCR. In the table there are 530,000 or so distinct CDR3 sequences, 10% to 15% of which are singletons. The CDR3 totals 15 residues. V is TRBV21-1 and J is TRBJ2-7; TRBD1, as called in the table, went unchecked against the DNA. TRBV21-1 is annotated as a pseudogene. The specimen comprised PBMCs from blood, sampled on the day of vaccination. The sequence came from a man aged 50 or older who received an inactivated influenza vaccine. This CDR3 is CASSNIGTGCCEQYF. DNA for the CDR3: TGTGCCAGCAGCAATATTGGGACAGGATGTTGCGAGCAGTACTTC.